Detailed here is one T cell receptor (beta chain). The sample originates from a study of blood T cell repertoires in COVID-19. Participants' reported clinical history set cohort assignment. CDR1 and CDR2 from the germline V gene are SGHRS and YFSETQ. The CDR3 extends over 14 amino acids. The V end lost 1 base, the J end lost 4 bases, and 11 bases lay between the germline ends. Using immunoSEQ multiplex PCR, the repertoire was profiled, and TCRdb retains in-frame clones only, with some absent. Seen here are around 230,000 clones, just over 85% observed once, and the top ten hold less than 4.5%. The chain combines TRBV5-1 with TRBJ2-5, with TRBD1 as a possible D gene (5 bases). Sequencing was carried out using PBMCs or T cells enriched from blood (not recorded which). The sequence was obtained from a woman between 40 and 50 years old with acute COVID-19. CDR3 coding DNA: TGCGCCAGCAGCTTGCGTCAGGGTTTAGAGACCCAGTACTTC. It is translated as CASSLRQGLETQYF.